This passage covers 23 T cell receptor beta chains from one sample sequenced in a study of T-cell memory formation after mild COVID-19. TCRdb ran MiXCR on the 5' RACE reads and lists one entry per CDR3 protein. The sample records a few hundred thousand distinct CDR3 sequences, approximately 10% being singletons. Sequencing used PBMCs or a T cell subset sorted from them (not recorded which). Receptors originate from a man between 18 and 35 years old who had mild COVID-19 (a few samples of this study predate the infection). Cell type and time point are not known.

This clonotype has a handful of counts. V usage is TRBV18 and J usage is TRBJ2-4, with D possibly matching TRBD1 (6 bases). V lost 3 bases to trimming and J lost 8 bases, with 14 bases between them. The CDR3 length is 14 residues. CDR1 is KGHSH, CDR2 LQKENI, per germline. The CDR3 DNA is TGTGCCAGCTCACCTACCACAGGGTTTGACATTCAGTACTTC. As protein: CASSPTTGFDIQYF.

This clonotype was detected ten times or more. The V gene is TRBV12-3 or TRBV12-4, the J gene TRBJ2-3; the match to TRBD2 covers 12 bases. J was trimmed by 2 bases and V by 7 bases; bases with no gene match: 7. The length of the CDR3 is 16 residues. DNA of the CDR3: TGTGCCAGCAATTCCAGACTAGCGGGGGTCACAGATACGCAGTATTTT. The encoded protein is CASNSRLAGVTDTQYF.

This clonotype was counted many times. The chain joins TRBV29-1 to TRBJ1-5, with D possibly being TRBD1 (6 bases). The CDR3 totals 14 residues. The germline V and J ends were trimmed by 6 bases and 2 bases, with 14 bases remaining between them. Germline V gene sequence: CDR1 SQVTM, CDR2 ANQGSEA. CDR3 coding DNA: TGCAGCGTAGCTGACAGGATGGGCAATCAGCCCCAGCATTTT. It translates to CSVADRMGNQPQHF.

CDR3 amino acids: CASSPRPRVNTEAFF. In nucleotides, the CDR3 is TGTGCCAGCAGCCCCCGCCCTCGAGTGAACACTGAAGCTTTCTTT. The rearrangement joins TRBV13 to TRBJ1-1; no definite D call. In germline, CDR1 is PRHDT, CDR2 FYEKMQ (reference sequence). CDR3 size: 15 residues. V lost 5 bases to trimming and J lost 0 bases, with 13 bases between them.

The chain combines TRBV5-1 with TRBJ1-1; D is unclear. CDR1 SGHRS and CDR2 YFSETQ come from the germline V gene. V lost 0 bases to trimming and J lost 1 base, with 10 bases between them. This CDR3 region has 15 residues. The CDR3 region is CASSLDPTRNTEAFF. The CDR3 DNA reads TGCGCCAGCAGCTTGGACCCCACAAGGAACACTGAAGCTTTCTTT.

This clonotype has just a few counts. The chain combines TRBV7-9 with TRBJ1-1; perhaps TRBD1 as D (6 bases). CDR1 is SEHNR, CDR2 FQNEAQ, per germline (reference sequence). Trimming left V 4 bases short and J 7 bases short, with 16 bases between. The CDR3 covers 14 residues. The CDR3 sequence: CASSSNSQGHEAFF. For the CDR3, the DNA is TGTGCCAGCAGCTCGAACTCACAGGGCCATGAAGCTTTCTTT. The variable domain in full, with the rest retrieved from reference TRBV7-9 and TRBJ1-1, is DTGVSQNPRHKITKRGQNVTFRCDPISEHNRLYWYRQTLGQGPEFLTYFQNEAQLEKSRLLSDRFSAERPKGSFSTLEIQRTEQGDSAMYLCASSSNSQGHEAFFGQGTRLTVV.

This clonotype was seen more than once but under ten times. The chain combines TRBV7-2 with TRBJ2-5; D unresolved. The CDR3 extends over 12 amino acids. CDR1 and CDR2 from the germline V gene are SGHTA and FQGNSA. Trimming cost V 6 bases and J 5 bases, with 10 bases left between them. CDR3 loop: CASSLPTETQYF. The DNA of the CDR3 is TGTGCCAGCAGTTTACCTACGGAGACCCAGTACTTC.

The chain carries TRBV19 and TRBJ1-6; D unresolved. The germline V gene has CDR1 LNHDA and CDR2 SQIVND (reference sequence). With 0 bases removed from V and 9 bases from J, the gap between germline ends came to 6 bases. The CDR3 sequence is 13 residues long. For the CDR3, the DNA is TGTGCCAGTAGTATAGATGAGGCTTCACCCCTCCACTTT. Translation: CASSIDEASPLHF.

In its sample, this clonotype was seen a few times. The genes are TRBV27 and TRBJ1-1, with D maybe TRBD1 (5 bases). Trimming left V 5 bases short and J 10 bases short, with 17 bases between. Germline V gene lookup returns CDR1 MNHEY and CDR2 SMNVEV (reference sequence). This CDR3 has 13 residues. CDR3 nucleotide sequence: TGTGCCAGCAGTCGCTGGGGGAGCAGTGTAGCTTTCTTT. Amino acid sequence: CASSRWGSSVAFF.

This clonotype was counted many times. The rearrangement uses TRBV14 and TRBJ1-5; D not resolved. The CDR3 totals 13 residues. CDR1 and CDR2 (germline): SGHDN, FVKESK. V lost 3 bases to trimming and J lost 6 bases, with 9 bases between them. CDR3 loop: CASSQGEGQPQHF. Written as DNA, the CDR3 is TGTGCCAGCAGCCAGGGAGAAGGTCAGCCCCAGCATTTT.

In its sample, this clonotype was seen a few times. The chain recombines TRBV10-3 with TRBJ1-1; 8 bases agree with TRBD1. CDR1 is ENHRY and CDR2 is SYGVKD in the germline V gene. After removal of 2 bases from V and 1 base from J, the junction contained 12 bases not matched to a gene. There are 18 residues in the CDR3. The CDR3 DNA reads as TGTGCCATCAGTGAGCCGATACAGGGGGGTGCTAAGAACACTGAAGCTTTCTTT. This codes for CAISEPIQGGAKNTEAFF.

This clonotype was counted ten times or more. This chain connects TRBV7-6 to TRBJ2-1; 11 bases are shared with TRBD2. Germline values: CDR1 SGHVS, CDR2 FNYEAQ. The CDR3 has 16 amino acids. V shed 2 bases and J 3 bases; nucleotides not matched to a gene: 3. CDR3 region: CASSLLSGGGYNEQFF. The CDR3 coding sequence is TGTGCCAGCAGCTTACTTAGCGGGGGGGGCTACAATGAGCAGTTCTTC.

The chain has TRBV5-1 and TRBJ1-4; 8 positions agree with TRBD1. This CDR3 has 15 residues. Germline lookup yields CDR1 SGHRS and CDR2 YFSETQ. With 4 bases clipped from V and 4 bases from J, the junction kept 6 bases outside the gene matches. CDR3 in DNA: TGCGCCAGCAGCGACGACAGGGGCGATAATGAAAAACTGTTTTTT. Its translation: CASSDDRGDNEKLFF. Together with reference TRBV5-1 and TRBJ1-4, the CDR3 gives the full variable domain: KAGVTQTPRYLIKTRGQQVTLSCSPISGHRSVSWYQQTPGQGLQFLFEYFSETQRNKGNFPGRFSGRQFSNSRSEMNVSTLELGDSALYLCASSDDRGDNEKLFFGSGTQLSVL.

J is TRBJ2-2 and V is TRBV7-8, with 8 bases matching TRBD1. The V segment lost 5 bases and the J segment 7 bases; nucleotides outside the gene matches: 9. Germline V gives CDR1 SGHVS, CDR2 FQNEAQ. The CDR3 extends over 15 amino acids. CDR3 sequence reads: CASSQPGQGGGELFF. In DNA, the CDR3 is TGTGCCAGCAGCCAACCTGGACAGGGCGGCGGGGAGCTGTTTTTT. The full variable domain, rest sourced from reference TRBV7-8 and TRBJ2-2, is GAGVSQSPRYKVAKRGQDVALRCDPISGHVSLFWYQQALGQGPEFLTYFQNEAQLDKSGLPSDRFFAERPEGSVSTLKIQRTQQEDSAVYLCASSQPGQGGGELFFGEGSRLTVL.

A few counts support this clonotype. The chain employs TRBV5-5 and TRBJ1-5, with TRBD1 matching over 12 bases. The length of the CDR3 is 16 residues. With V trimmed by 3 bases and J by 7 bases, 8 bases remained unmatched. Per germline, CDR1 SGHKS and CDR2 YYEKEE (reference sequence). The CDR3 is CASSSRGTGGWQPQHF. CDR3 coding DNA: TGTGCCAGCAGCTCTCGTGGGACAGGGGGCTGGCAGCCCCAGCATTTT. The full variable domain, rest sourced from reference TRBV5-5 and TRBJ1-5, is DAGVTQSPTHLIKTRGQQVTLRCSPISGHKSVSWYQQVLGQGPQFIFQYYEKEERGRGNFPDRFSARQFPNYSSELNVNALLLGDSALYLCASSSRGTGGWQPQHFGDGTRLSIL.

This chain links TRBV7-9 with TRBJ2-7; D remains ambiguous. This CDR3 is 13 amino acids long. Germline lookup yields CDR1 SEHNR and CDR2 FQNEAQ (reference sequence). With 2 bases removed from V and 0 bases from J, the gap between germline ends came to 5 bases. This chain's CDR3 is CASSLPSSYEQYV. In DNA form, the CDR3 reads TGTGCCAGCAGCTTACCCAGCTCCTACGAGCAGTACGTC.

This clonotype was recorded many times. The chain links TRBV25-1 to TRBJ1-2, with D uncertain. The CDR3 runs to 11 residues. Trimming removed 2 bases at V and 8 bases at J, with 6 bases between. The germline V gene has CDR1 MGHDK and CDR2 SYGVNS. The CDR3 bases are TGTGCCAGCAGTGAACAAGGAGGCTACACCTTC. Amino acids: CASSEQGGYTF.

In this sample, this clonotype turned up a few times. V and J are TRBV20-1 and TRBJ2-3; 8 positions match TRBD1. Germline CDR1 and CDR2: DFQATT and SNEGSKA (reference sequence). The trim removed 8 bases at V and 4 bases at J, leaving 2 bases unmatched. The CDR3 consists of 11 residues. The CDR3 loop is CSPRGPDTQYF. For the CDR3, the DNA is TGCAGTCCCAGGGGGCCAGATACGCAGTATTTT.

This chain links TRBV7-9 with TRBJ2-1, with D perhaps matching TRBD1 or TRBD2 (5 bases each). Germline values: CDR1 SEHNR, CDR2 FQNEAQ (reference sequence). CDR3 size: 14 residues. The V gene lost 1 base and the J gene lost 6 bases, with 10 bases spanning the gap. In nucleotides, the CDR3 is TGTGCCAGCAGCTTAGGAGGGGTCGGCAATGAGCAGTTCTTC. Translating it yields CASSLGGVGNEQFF.

The chain recombines TRBV5-6 with TRBJ2-1, with unresolved D. This CDR3 comprises 13 residues. The V gene lost 0 bases and the J gene lost 9 bases, with 10 bases spanning the gap. CDR1 is SGHDT and CDR2 is YYEEEE in the germline V gene. CDR3 in amino acids: CASSLASVREQFF. The CDR3 coding sequence is TGTGCCAGCAGCTTGGCGTCGGTCCGTGAGCAGTTCTTC.

There are many counts of this clonotype. The rearrangement joins TRBV20-1 to TRBJ1-2; 7 bases line up with TRBD1. This CDR3 is built from 13 residues. The germline gives CDR1 DFQATT, CDR2 SNEGSKA (reference sequence). V shed 5 bases and J 4 bases; nucleotides not matched to a gene: 7. The CDR3 is CSARRDRVYGYTF. DNA of the CDR3: TGCAGTGCTCGACGCGACAGGGTCTATGGCTACACCTTC.

The V gene is TRBV20-1, the J gene TRBJ2-1; D is ambiguous. Trimming stripped 3 bases from V and 0 bases from J, with 6 bases between. Germline V CDR1 and CDR2: DFQATT, SNEGSKA (reference sequence). There are 13 residues in the CDR3. This chain's CDR3 is CSARWSSYNEQFF. For the CDR3, the DNA is TGCAGTGCTAGGTGGAGCTCCTACAATGAGCAGTTCTTC.

This clonotype was seen only a few times. This rearrangement joins TRBV3-1 to TRBJ2-3; the D gene could be TRBD1 or TRBD2 (5 bases each). The germline V gene encodes CDR1 LGHDT and CDR2 YNNKEL (reference sequence). V was pared by 8 bases and J by 2 bases, with 14 bases between. The CDR3 is made up of 14 amino acids. CDR3 protein: CASGTASYTDTQYF. As DNA, the CDR3 is TGTGCCAGCGGGACGGCTTCCTACACAGATACGCAGTATTTT.